Each of the 31 T cell receptor beta chains below was sequenced from the same sample in a study of T cells in Graves' hyperthyroidism and ophthalmopathy. RNA transcripts served as the template for amplifying TCR beta CDR3 regions. HTBI primers were the set used in a first-round RT-PCR of the TCR CDR3. TCRdb processed the multiplex PCR reads anew with MiXCR; each CDR3 protein has one entry. Of hundreds of thousands of distinct CDR3 sequences listed, roughly 18% are singletons. The specimen sequenced was blood. The receptors originated from a woman aged 18-35 years with Graves' ophthalmopathy.

The rearrangement uses TRBV29-1 and TRBJ2-1, with 11 bases matching TRBD2. Germline-derived CDR1 and CDR2 are SQVTM and ANQGSEA. V gave up 7 bases and J gave up 4 bases; unmatched junction bases: 12. The CDR3 loop spans 16 amino acids. The CDR3 here is CSGGGPGLADYNEQFF. The CDR3 nucleotides read TGCAGCGGCGGGGGCCCGGGACTAGCGGATTACAATGAGCAGTTCTTC.

The chain has TRBV14 and TRBJ2-3; D is unclear. The CDR3 consists of 13 residues. Trimming shortened V by 1 base and J by 2 bases, and 4 bases separated the two germline ends. Germline loops: CDR1 SGHDN, CDR2 FVKESK. The CDR3 loop reads CASSQGNTDTQYF. The CDR3 DNA reads TGTGCCAGCAGCCAAGGAAACACAGATACGCAGTATTTT.

The chain employs TRBV20-1 and TRBJ2-7; TRBD1 aligns across 7 bases. The CDR3 spans 13 residues. The germline CDR1 and CDR2 sequences are DFQATT and SNEGSKA (reference sequence). V shed 3 bases, J shed 2 bases, and the junction held 4 bases outside the gene matches. CDR3 bases: TGCAGTGCTAGTATGACAGGGACCTACGAGCAGTACTTC. It encodes CSASMTGTYEQYF.

The gene calls are TRBV4-1 and TRBJ2-3, with 7 bases aligning to TRBD1. The CDR3 contains 14 residues. V dropped 0 bases and J dropped 3; count of bases not matched to a gene: 0. CDR1 MGHRA and CDR2 YSYEKL come from the germline V gene. The DNA of the CDR3 is TGCGCCAGCAGCCAAGAGGGACAGACAGATACGCAGTATTTT. Protein sequence: CASSQEGQTDTQYF.

This clonotype was observed at least ten times. The rearrangement uses TRBV30 and TRBJ2-1; D remains unclear. Trimming removed 0 bases from V and 8 bases from J, with 11 bases in between. Germline V gene sequence: CDR1 GTSNPN, CDR2 SVGIG (reference sequence). The CDR3 covers 13 residues. The CDR3 loop is CAWSVGRGDEQFF. Here the CDR3 DNA reads TGTGCCTGGAGTGTGGGTAGAGGAGATGAGCAGTTCTTC.

This clonotype was observed many times. The rearrangement links TRBV2 to TRBJ1-5; 10 bases match TRBD1. There are 14 residues in the CDR3. The germline V gene has CDR1 SNHLY and CDR2 FYNNEI. J was trimmed by 9 bases and V by 1 base; bases with no gene match: 3. CDR3 protein: CASSEGDRGWPQHF. CDR3 coding DNA: TGTGCCAGCAGTGAAGGGGACAGGGGTTGGCCCCAGCATTTT.

This clonotype was picked up many times. V gene TRBV30 combines with J gene TRBJ2-1; D might be TRBD1 or TRBD2, each matching 5 bases. Trimming left V 4 bases short and J 8 bases short, with 21 bases between. The CDR3 contains 15 residues. The germline CDR1 and CDR2 sequences are GTSNPN and SVGIG (reference sequence). DNA for the CDR3: TGTGCCTGGAATCGACACCTCGGGGACCTCGATGAGCAGTTCTTC. Its protein is CAWNRHLGDLDEQFF.

The chain is built from TRBV30 and TRBJ2-7; TRBD2 might be the D (6 bases). Germline V gives CDR1 GTSNPN, CDR2 SVGIG (reference sequence). Trimming pared 3 bases from V and 0 bases from J, leaving 18 bases between. The CDR3 is made up of 16 amino acids. The CDR3 sequence is CAWREGAWDSSYEQYF. The CDR3 nucleotides are TGTGCCTGGAGAGAAGGGGCCTGGGACTCCTCCTACGAGCAGTACTTC.

This clonotype was found a few times. The chain combines TRBV12-3 or TRBV12-4 with TRBJ1-2; D is unclear. V dropped 5 bases and J dropped 1 base, with 11 bases sitting between them. The CDR3 spans 14 residues. In DNA, the CDR3 is TGTGCCAGCAGTAACCCCGGGGATAACTATGGCTACACCTTC. It encodes CASSNPGDNYGYTF.

The chain joins TRBV6-2 or TRBV6-3 to TRBJ2-7, with D uncertain. The CDR3 is 12 residues long. The germline gives CDR1 MNHEY, CDR2 SVGEGT. V was shortened by 2 bases and J by 2 bases, with 4 bases between the two germline ends. CDR3 coding DNA: TGTGCCAGCAGTTACCCGGCCTACGAGCAGTACTTC. The encoded protein is CASSYPAYEQYF.

The CDR3 nucleotides are TGTGCCAGCAGCGCCTACGAGCAGTACTTC. Protein sequence: CASSAYEQYF. V usage is TRBV9 and J usage is TRBJ2-7; D is unclear. CDR1 is SGDLS and CDR2 is YYNGEE in the germline V gene. The CDR3 runs to 10 residues. With 3 bases removed from V and 2 bases from J, the gap between germline ends came to 0 bases. Complete variable domain (other parts from reference TRBV9 and TRBJ2-7): DSGVTQTPKHLITATGQRVTLRCSPRSGDLSVYWYQQSLDQGLQFLIQYYNGEERAKGNILERFSAQQFPDLHSELNLSSLELGDSALYFCASSAYEQYFGPGTRLTVT.

To note about this clonotype: This may be a read error: a much more frequent sequence differs by one nucleotide. This sequence joins TRBV2 and TRBJ2-5; no firm D call. Germline CDR1 is SNHLY and CDR2 is FYNNEI. CDR3 length equals 14 residues. Trimming cost V 7 bases and J 1 base, with 13 bases left between them. The CDR3, as DNA: TGTGCCAGCAACGCCGGGTTCACCCAAGAGACCCAGTACTTC. The encoded protein is CASNAGFTQETQYF.

The chain employs TRBV24-1 and TRBJ2-1, with TRBD1 matching over 7 bases. The ends lost 9 bases at V and 4 bases at J; junction bases unmatched: 2. The CDR3 consists of 12 residues. CDR1 and CDR2 from the germline V gene are KGHDR and SFDVKD. The CDR3 protein is CATGTAYNEQFF. CDR3 nucleotide sequence: TGTGCCACCGGGACAGCTTACAATGAGCAGTTCTTC.

This clonotype showed up just a few times. This chain joins TRBV7-9 and TRBJ2-5; 12 nucleotides agree with TRBD2. Looked up from germline, CDR1 is SEHNR and CDR2 is FQNEAQ (reference sequence). The V gene end was trimmed by 5 bases and the J gene end by 5 bases; junction bases not matched to a gene: 18. This CDR3 is 19 amino acids long. The CDR3 DNA sequence: TGTGCCAGCAGCCCATGGAACCTCCTAGCGGGGGGGCCTGGTGAGACCCAGTACTTC. This sequence encodes CASSPWNLLAGGPGETQYF.

This clonotype was counted between two and nine times. V is TRBV19 and J is TRBJ2-2; D gene ambiguous. The length of the CDR3 is 15 residues. CDR1 LNHDA and CDR2 SQIVND come from the germline V gene (reference sequence). Trimming took 2 bases from V and 0 from J, leaving 7 bases between them. The chain's CDR3 is CASSIYNANTGELFF. The CDR3, as DNA: TGTGCCAGTAGTATATATAACGCGAACACCGGGGAGCTGTTTTTT.

The chain couples TRBV6-1 to TRBJ1-6; 7 positions agree with TRBD1. This CDR3 spans 15 amino acids. CDR1 is MNHNS and CDR2 is SASEGT in the germline V gene. Unmatched junction bases numbered 6, after V lost 2 bases and J lost 8 bases. CDR3 loop: CASSELTGTHSPLHF. CDR3 nucleotides: TGTGCCAGCAGTGAACTGACAGGGACACATTCACCCCTCCACTTT.

This clonotype was seen more than once but under ten times. The rearrangement links TRBV4-1 to TRBJ2-3; 10 bases align to TRBD1. Germline assignment: CDR1 MGHRA and CDR2 YSYEKL. V trimming: 4 bases; J trimming: 6 bases; junction bases outside the gene matches: 13. This CDR3 spans 17 amino acids. CDR3 nucleotides: TGCGCCAGCAGCCTCACGGGGGGACAGGGGCCCGGTGATACGCAGTATTTT. Its translation: CASSLTGGQGPGDTQYF.

A note on this clonotype: With a much larger clone just one base away, this may be a read error. This chain links TRBV7-2 with TRBJ1-1; D is uncertain. Germline V CDR1 and CDR2: SGHTA, FQGNSA. The CDR3 has 13 amino acids. V lost 3 bases, J lost 3 bases, and 8 bases lay in between. The DNA for the CDR3 is TGTGCCAGCAGCTTCGATGGGGACACTGAAGCTTTCTTT. Its translation is CASSFDGDTEAFF.

This clonotype was seen ten or more times. V gene TRBV7-3 combines with J gene TRBJ1-1; 9 bases are a match to TRBD1. J was trimmed by 3 bases and V by 8 bases; bases with no gene match: 4. The CDR3 covers 13 residues. Germline CDR1 and CDR2: SGHTA and FQGTGA. The CDR3 protein is CASGTGYDTEAFF. In DNA form, the CDR3 reads TGTGCCAGCGGGACAGGGTATGACACTGAAGCTTTCTTT. Full variable domain (rest looked up from reference TRBV7-3 and TRBJ1-1): GAGVSQTPSNKVTEKGKYVELRCDPISGHTALYWYRQSLGQGPEFLIYFQGTGAADDSGLPNDRFFAVRPEGSVSTLKIQRTERGDSAVYLCASGTGYDTEAFFGQGTRLTVV.

The sample holds many counts of this clonotype. The chain carries TRBV11-2 and TRBJ1-1; D not certain. The CDR3 extends over 15 amino acids. Looked up from germline, CDR1 is SGHAT and CDR2 is FQNNGV. The germline V and J ends were trimmed by 2 bases and 4 bases, with 14 bases remaining between them. The CDR3 loop reads CASSLSRAVSTEAFF. The CDR3, as DNA: TGTGCCAGCAGCTTATCTAGGGCTGTTAGCACTGAAGCTTTCTTT.

This clonotype was detected a few times. The chain joins TRBV10-3 to TRBJ2-5; TRBD2 matches 12 bases. The CDR3 is made up of 16 amino acids. Germline CDR1 reads ENHRY; CDR2 reads SYGVKD. Unmatched junction bases numbered 7, after V lost 5 bases and J lost 3 bases. The CDR3 loop reads CAISKTSGRLEETQYF. Here the CDR3 DNA reads TGTGCCATCAGTAAAACTAGCGGGAGGCTTGAAGAGACCCAGTACTTC.

The genes are TRBV29-1 and TRBJ2-3, with 9 bases fitting TRBD1. Germline V gene data show CDR1 as SQVTM and CDR2 as ANQGSEA. This CDR3 is built from 14 residues. With V trimmed by 5 bases and J by 1 base, 4 bases remained unmatched. Here the CDR3 reads CSVSTGGGTDTQYF. The CDR3 DNA reads as TGCAGCGTTTCGACAGGGGGTGGCACAGATACGCAGTATTTT.

V is TRBV27 and J is TRBJ2-1, with 9 bases aligning to TRBD1. This CDR3 comprises 17 residues. The V and J ends lost 5 bases and 2 bases, in that order; junction bases with no gene match: 10. The germline V gene encodes CDR1 MNHEY and CDR2 SMNVEV (reference sequence). Here the CDR3 reads CASSLNQGTGPYNEQFF. In DNA, the CDR3 is TGTGCCAGCAGTCTCAACCAGGGGACAGGGCCCTACAATGAGCAGTTCTTC.

The sample holds many counts of this clonotype. The genes are TRBV6-1 and TRBJ1-6, with TRBD1 matching 11 bases. Germline V lookup: CDR1 MNHNS, CDR2 SASEGT. J was trimmed by 12 bases and V by 5 bases; bases with no gene match: 9. This CDR3 is 15 amino acids long. DNA for the CDR3: TGTGCCAGCAGTTCCGCGGACAGGGGGCGGAGACCCCTCCACTTT. Protein product: CASSSADRGRRPLHF.

This clonotype was counted between two and nine times. The J gene is TRBJ2-4, the V gene TRBV11-1, with TRBD2 matching 11 bases. V lost 6 bases and J lost 0; bases outside the gene matches: 7. The CDR3 runs 17 residues. CDR1 and CDR2 (germline): SGHAT, FQDESV (reference sequence). The chain's CDR3 is CASSYTGLAAAKNIQYF. CDR3 coding DNA: TGTGCCAGCAGTTACACGGGACTAGCGGCAGCCAAAAACATTCAGTACTTC. Full variable domain (outside the CDR3, taken from reference TRBV11-1 and TRBJ2-4): EAEVAQSPRYKITEKSQAVAFWCDPISGHATLYWYRQILGQGPELLVQFQDESVVDDSQLPKDRFSAERLKGVDSTLKIQPAELGDSAMYLCASSYTGLAAAKNIQYFGAGTRLSVL.

V is TRBV4-2 and J is TRBJ1-6; D gene unclear. V dropped 2 bases and J dropped 0 bases, with 14 bases sitting between them. Germline V gives CDR1 LGHNA, CDR2 YNFKEQ. The CDR3 totals 18 residues. CDR3 in DNA: TGTGCCAGCAGCCAAAATCTCCTGCAGAGCTCCTATAATTCACCCCTCCACTTT. Translated: CASSQNLLQSSYNSPLHF.

A few counts support this clonotype. The chain carries TRBV7-2 and TRBJ2-2; the match to TRBD1 covers 11 bases. With V trimmed by 0 bases and J by 4 bases, 4 bases remained unmatched. The CDR3 totals 17 residues. Germline V gives CDR1 SGHTA, CDR2 FQGNSA. The CDR3 spells CASSLAGTGGFTGELFF. The CDR3, as DNA: TGTGCCAGCAGCTTAGCCGGGACAGGGGGTTTCACCGGGGAGCTGTTTTTT.

This clonotype was seen repeatedly, ten times or more. This chain links TRBV30 with TRBJ1-5; D is uncertain. The CDR3 is made up of 14 amino acids. Per the germline V gene, CDR1 is GTSNPN and CDR2 is SVGIG (reference sequence). V lost 0 bases to trimming and J lost 4 bases, with 10 bases between them. The CDR3 sequence: CAWSVPGPNQPQHF. In nucleotides, the CDR3 is TGTGCCTGGAGTGTTCCGGGCCCTAATCAGCCCCAGCATTTT.

Many counts were recorded for this clonotype. The chain combines TRBV2 with TRBJ2-7, with D maybe TRBD2 (6 bases). Deletions cut 8 bases from V and 2 bases from J, with 16 bases between. Germline lookup yields CDR1 SNHLY and CDR2 FYNNEI. This CDR3 spans 14 amino acids. The CDR3 DNA follows: TGTGCCAGCGCACTAGGAGGGCTGACCTACGAGCAGTACTTC. Protein product: CASALGGLTYEQYF.

This clonotype was counted many times. The rearrangement links TRBV5-6 to TRBJ1-1, with TRBD1 as a possible D gene (6 bases). The CDR3 length is 13 residues. Germline V gene lookup returns CDR1 SGHDT and CDR2 YYEEEE. Between the trimmed V and J ends, which lost 0 bases and 6 bases, there was a span of 9 bases. CDR3 region: CASSLGTAPEAFF. The CDR3 DNA sequence: TGTGCCAGCAGCTTGGGGACAGCTCCTGAAGCTTTCTTT.

This chain joins TRBV7-2 and TRBJ2-5, with 12 bases lining up with TRBD2. Looked up from germline, CDR1 is SGHTA and CDR2 is FQGNSA. V dropped 3 bases and J dropped 4; count of bases not matched to a gene: 6. This CDR3 is built from 16 residues. CDR3 coding DNA: TGTGCCAGCAGCTTGTCTAGCGGGGGGGAGTCAGAGACCCAGTACTTC. It specifies CASSLSSGGESETQYF. Using reference TRBV7-2 and TRBJ2-5 for the parts outside the CDR3, the full variable domain is GAGVSQSPSNKVTEKGKDVELRCDPISGHTALYWYRQSLGQGLEFLIYFQGNSAPDKSGLPSDRFSAERTGGSVSTLTIQRTQQEDSAVYLCASSLSSGGESETQYFGPGTRLLVL.